This T cell receptor (beta chain) emerged from a study of T cells after yellow fever vaccination. About the research overall: SMART-Seq v4 Ultra Low Input served to prepare low-cell-number fractions.

Study results and limitations: Abundant clonotypes from the bulk population could contaminate FACS-sorted repertoires. Reappearing after the booster were most of the clones from primary vaccination (approximately 96% CD4, about 87% CD8).

Template switching with 5'RACE generated the TCR cDNA and added a universal primer site and UMIs. TCRdb independently ran MiXCR on the 5' RACE reads; one entry per CDR3 protein. The sample lists roughly 48,000 distinct CDR3 sequences; around 7% were seen once. The ends were cut back, 4 bases at V and 0 bases at J, with 10 bases in the middle. The CDR3 length is 15 residues. Per the germline V gene, CDR1 is MGHRA and CDR2 is YSYEKL. Material: CD8+ T cells not binding an NS4B(214-222) dextramer, sorted from PBMCs, obtained about 41 days after the first yellow fever vaccination. This TCR was sampled from a man aged 18 to 35 who received the YFV17D yellow fever vaccine. The rearrangement uses TRBV4-1 and TRBJ1-5; no definite D call. Written as DNA, the CDR3 is TGCGCCAGCAGCCCCCGCTGGGTTAGCAATCAGCCCCAGCATTTT. Translated: CASSPRWVSNQPQHF.